Following are 7 T cell receptor beta chains from one sample sequenced in a study of post-analysis software for immune sequencing data. Study observations and caveats: Several TRBV segments were more frequent in patients than controls; TRBV5-6, TRBV5-1 and TRBV20-1 belonged to this group.

The antigens for these receptors are not known. Researchers reported that TCR beta cDNA libraries carried unique molecular identifiers. TCRdb re-analysed the PCR reads in MiXCR, keeping a single row per CDR3 protein. This table has about 400,000 distinct CDR3 sequences, roughly 38% appearing once. The sequenced sample consisted of blood. The receptors shown here come from a girl between 10 and 17 years old with multiple sclerosis.

V and J are TRBV2 and TRBJ2-5, with D perhaps matching TRBD1 (7 bases). CDR1 and CDR2 from the germline V gene are SNHLY and FYNNEI. The CDR3 consists of 13 residues. V lost 3 bases and J lost 5, with 10 bases in between. This chain's CDR3 is CASSEEGAETQYF. In nucleotides, the CDR3 is TGTGCCAGCAGTGAGGAGGGGGCGGAGACCCAGTACTTC.

The CDR3 loop reads CASSFPGGDNEQFF. The DNA of the CDR3 is TGCGCCAGCAGCTTCCCAGGGGGTGATAATGAGCAGTTCTTC. The gene calls are TRBV5-1 and TRBJ2-1; 7 bases align to TRBD1. This CDR3 region has 14 residues. The germline V gene has CDR1 SGHRS and CDR2 YFSETQ. V lost 2 bases to trimming and J lost 7 bases; unmatched junction nucleotides: 6. Using reference TRBV5-1 and TRBJ2-1 for the parts outside the CDR3, the full variable domain is KAGVTQTPRYLIKTRGQQVTLSCSPISGHRSVSWYQQTPGQGLQFLFEYFSETQRNKGNFPGRFSGRQFSNSRSEMNVSTLELGDSALYLCASSFPGGDNEQFFGPGTRLTVL.

The chain has TRBV4-1 and TRBJ2-6, with D possibly TRBD2 on 5 matching bases. CDR3 size: 16 residues. Looked up from germline, CDR1 is MGHRA and CDR2 is YSYEKL. Trimming cost V 4 bases and J 0 bases, with 10 bases left between them. The CDR3 loop reads CASSPSGSSGANVLTF. Here the CDR3 DNA reads TGCGCCAGCAGCCCGAGCGGTAGCTCTGGGGCCAACGTCCTGACTTTC.

The CDR3 DNA reads as TGTGCCAGCAGCTCGGCTAGGGGGGCGACGCAGTACTTC. It encodes CASSSARGATQYF. This chain links TRBV7-9 with TRBJ2-5, with D perhaps TRBD1 or TRBD2 (6 bases each). Trimming pared 4 bases from V and 11 bases from J, leaving 17 bases between. Germline V gene data show CDR1 as SEHNR and CDR2 as FQNEAQ (reference sequence). The CDR3 has 13 residues.

This clonotype has just a few counts. This sequence joins TRBV27 and TRBJ2-1; 11 bases match TRBD2. Germline-derived CDR1 and CDR2 are MNHEY and SMNVEV (reference sequence). Trimming at V came to 4 bases and at J to 3 bases, leaving 5 bases not matched to a gene. This CDR3 is 16 amino acids long. CDR3 in amino acids: CASSSLAGGIYNEQFF. For the CDR3, the DNA is TGTGCCAGCAGTTCCCTAGCGGGGGGAATCTACAATGAGCAGTTCTTC.

The CDR3 nucleotides read TGTGCCAGCAGCAGAAGGGCCGGGGGTGAAAAACTGTTTTTT. It translates to CASSRRAGGEKLFF. This chain joins TRBV3-1 and TRBJ1-4; tentative D call: TRBD1 (5 bases). The CDR3 loop spans 14 amino acids. V was trimmed by 5 bases and J by 7 bases, leaving 14 bases between them. The germline gives CDR1 LGHDT, CDR2 YNNKEL (reference sequence).

With regard to this clonotype: Since a much larger clone is just one base distant, this may be a read error. The rearrangement uses TRBV29-1 and TRBJ2-5; D is possibly TRBD2 (5 bases). CDR1 is SQVTM, CDR2 ANQGSEA, per germline. This CDR3 contains 13 residues. The CDR3 region has the DNA TGCAGCATTGAAAAGCTAGCTAGAGAGACCCAGTACTTC. This codes for CSIEKLARETQYF.